This T cell receptor beta chain was captured in a study of Ad26.COV2.S vaccination and SARS-CoV-2 variants. Study background: Donor participated within the Ad26.COV2.S arm of the COV1001 trial.

The method was immunoSEQ multiplex PCR; TCRdb's version includes in-frame clones alone and lacks a portion of them. Found here are hundreds of thousands of clones, about 93% of them singletons; the top ten hold over 9%. Regarding treatment: around 19 received Ad26.COV2.S at low or high dose, single or two shots; about 5 received placebo; per-sample allocation not given. The samples date from day 63 after the first vaccine or placebo injection. The sample came from a Boston adult aged 18-55 years. V dropped 4 bases and J dropped 6 bases, with 19 bases sitting between them. The CDR3 consists of 15 residues. Per germline, CDR1 KGHSH and CDR2 LQKENI.

This material consisted of peripheral blood, taken in a trial of Ad26.COV2.S vaccine versus placebo. The TCR originated in a person aged 18-60 years who received the Ad26.COV2.S COVID-19 vaccine or a placebo. The chain carries TRBV18 and TRBJ2-7; either TRBD1 or TRBD2 may fit D (5 bases each). The CDR3, as DNA: TGTGCCAGCTCACTCGAGGGGTCCCCTCTTGGCGAGCAGTACTTC. Translation: CASSLEGSPLGEQYF.